A single T cell receptor (beta chain) is shown here with its context. Its antigen is as yet unknown. The sample belongs to a study of identical twins. There are 12 residues in the CDR3. V dropped 7 bases and J dropped 6 bases, with 13 bases sitting between them. Addition of a universal primer site occurred through template switching, and cDNA carried unique molecular identifiers. In TCRdb, the 5' RACE reads were re-called with MiXCR into one record per CDR3 protein. The sample shows 500,000 to 550,000 distinct CDR3 sequences, less than 25% of them seen only once. Study results and limitations: Twin-shared out-of-frame alpha sequences were enriched for low generation probability.

The same sample was also studied in work on T cells expressing NK-cell markers. In that study: Seropositivity for HCMV was found in most of the eight sequenced donors, with one seronegative.

Sequencing input: CD4+ T cells sorted from blood. The TCR sequence derives from a woman under 30 in good health. The chain combines TRBV12-3 or TRBV12-4 with TRBJ2-7; no definite D call. The CDR3 coding sequence is TGTGCCAGCACACCGAAATTCGGCGAGCAGTACTTC. This codes for CASTPKFGEQYF.